The present T cell receptor beta chain was sequenced within a study of cytomegalovirus exposure and HLA in healthy donors. The PCR ran on 60 Vbeta and 13 Jbeta primers. Measured with immunoSEQ multiplex PCR; TCRdb has only the in-frame clones, and not every one. The sample lists 95,000 to 110,000 clones; roughly 72% were seen once. Findings and limits, study-wide: Beyond CMV serostatus, there was no information to go on about immune exposure. A few of the chains that were CMV-associated were confirmed in vitro to be specific for CMV antigens. The study put 150 or so TCR beta chains on its list as cytomegalovirus-associated. Some V segments (TRBV6-2 and TRBV6-3 among them) were excluded as indistinguishable.

The CDR3 is made up of 15 amino acids. Trimming pared 2 bases from V and 3 bases from J, leaving 13 bases between. CDR1 ENHRY and CDR2 SYGVKD come from the germline V gene. As for this clone: Its antigen is currently unknown.

The V call is TRBV10-3, the J call TRBJ1-1, with a weak D call TRBD1 (6 bases). The sequenced material came from PBMCs. The sequence was collected from a man aged 25 to 40 in good health and CMV-seronegative. CDR3 region: CAISEPRGGDTEAFF. CDR3 nucleotide sequence: TGTGCCATCAGTGAGCCCAGGGGAGGGGACACTGAAGCTTTCTTT.